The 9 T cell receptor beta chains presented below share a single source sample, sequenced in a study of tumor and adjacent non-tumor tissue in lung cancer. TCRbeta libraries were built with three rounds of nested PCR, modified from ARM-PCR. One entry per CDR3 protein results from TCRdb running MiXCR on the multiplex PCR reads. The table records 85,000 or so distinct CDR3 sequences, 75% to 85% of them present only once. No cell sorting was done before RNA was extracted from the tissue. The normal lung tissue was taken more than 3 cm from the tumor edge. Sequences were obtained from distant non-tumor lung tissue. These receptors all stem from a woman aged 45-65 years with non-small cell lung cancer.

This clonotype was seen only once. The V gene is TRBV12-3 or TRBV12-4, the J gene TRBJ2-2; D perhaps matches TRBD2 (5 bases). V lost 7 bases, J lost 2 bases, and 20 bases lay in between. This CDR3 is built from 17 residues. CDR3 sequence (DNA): TGTGCCAGCAATACCGGGATAGGGTCAACCAACACCGGGGAGCTGTTTTTT. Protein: CASNTGIGSTNTGELFF.

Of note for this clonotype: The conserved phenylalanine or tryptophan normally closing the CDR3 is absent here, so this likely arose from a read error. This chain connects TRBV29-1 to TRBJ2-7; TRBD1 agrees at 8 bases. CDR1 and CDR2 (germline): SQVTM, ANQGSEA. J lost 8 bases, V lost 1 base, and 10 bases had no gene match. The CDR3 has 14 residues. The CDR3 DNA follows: TGCAGCGTTGAAGGCAGGGGGCCGTACTATAAGCAGTACTTA. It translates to CSVEGRGPYYKQYL.

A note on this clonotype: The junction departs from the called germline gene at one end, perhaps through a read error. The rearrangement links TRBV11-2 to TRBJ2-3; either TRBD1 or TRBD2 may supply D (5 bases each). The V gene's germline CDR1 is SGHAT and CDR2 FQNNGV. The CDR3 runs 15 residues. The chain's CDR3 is CANSLNGAITDTQYF. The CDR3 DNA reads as TGTGCCAACAGCTTAAACGGGGCTATCACAGATACGCAGTATTTT. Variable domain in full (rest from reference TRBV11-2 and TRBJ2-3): EAGVAQSPRYKIIEKRQSVAFWCNPISGHATLYWYQQILGQGPKLLIQFQNNGVVDDSQLPKDRFSAERLKGVDSTLKIQPAKLEDSAVYLCANSLNGAITDTQYFGPGTRLTVL.

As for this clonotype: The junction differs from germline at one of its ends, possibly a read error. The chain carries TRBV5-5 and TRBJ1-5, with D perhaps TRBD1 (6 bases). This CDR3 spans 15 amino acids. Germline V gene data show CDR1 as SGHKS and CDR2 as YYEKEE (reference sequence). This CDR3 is CANSGGGYSDQPQHF. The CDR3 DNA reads TGTGCCAACAGCGGTGGGGGCTATAGCGATCAGCCCCAGCATTTT.

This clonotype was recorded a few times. CDR3 DNA: TGCGCCAGCAGAGGTGGTGGGAAGGCAGATACGCAGTATTTT. Its translation: CASRGGGKADTQYF. J is TRBJ2-3 and V is TRBV5-1; no reliable D call. V was pared by 5 bases and J by 4 bases, with 14 bases between. CDR1 is SGHRS and CDR2 is YFSETQ in the germline V gene. This CDR3 contains 14 residues.

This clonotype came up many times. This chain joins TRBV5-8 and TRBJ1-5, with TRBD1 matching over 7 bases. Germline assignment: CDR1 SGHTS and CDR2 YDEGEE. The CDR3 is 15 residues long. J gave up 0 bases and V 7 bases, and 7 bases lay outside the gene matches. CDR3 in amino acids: CASFAGGISNQPQHF. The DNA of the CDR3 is TGTGCCAGCTTCGCAGGGGGTATTAGCAATCAGCCCCAGCATTTT.

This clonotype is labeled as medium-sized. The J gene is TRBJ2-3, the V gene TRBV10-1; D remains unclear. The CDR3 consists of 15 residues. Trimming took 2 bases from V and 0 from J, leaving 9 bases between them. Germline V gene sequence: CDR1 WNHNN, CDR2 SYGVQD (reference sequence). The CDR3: CASSETIGSTDTQYF. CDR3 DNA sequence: TGCGCCAGCAGTGAGACGATCGGAAGCACAGATACGCAGTATTTT.

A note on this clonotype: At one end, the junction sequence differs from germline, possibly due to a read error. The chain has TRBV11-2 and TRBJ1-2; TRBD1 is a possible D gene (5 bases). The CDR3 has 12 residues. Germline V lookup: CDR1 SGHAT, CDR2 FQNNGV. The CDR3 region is CASSPGTYVYTF. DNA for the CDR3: TGTGCCAGTAGCCCCGGGACCTATGTCTACACCTTC.

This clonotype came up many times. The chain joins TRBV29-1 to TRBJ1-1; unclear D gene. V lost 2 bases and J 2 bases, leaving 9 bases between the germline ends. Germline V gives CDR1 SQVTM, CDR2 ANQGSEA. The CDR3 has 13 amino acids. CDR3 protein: CSVERFSNTEAFF. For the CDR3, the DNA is TGCAGCGTTGAACGGTTTTCTAACACTGAAGCTTTCTTT.